A single sample gave rise to the 25 T cell receptor beta chains below, sequenced in a study of identical twins. TCRdb itself ran the 5' RACE reads through MiXCR, one entry per CDR3 protein. The data contain 1.5 million to 2 million distinct CDR3 sequences, roughly a third of them singletons. The specimen was cord blood. These receptors were taken from a newborn girl in good health.

Note on this clonotype: The junction and the germline gene differ at one end; a read error may be behind it. The chain recombines TRBV7-9 with TRBJ2-7, with D maybe TRBD2 (5 bases). The end of the DNA aligns better with TRBJ2-4, so the J call may be wrong. CDR3 length: 15 amino acids. Germline CDR1 reads SEHNR; CDR2 reads FQNEAQ (reference sequence). The CDR3 region has the DNA TGTGCCAGCAGCTTAGACGGGGTAGCCATAAACATTCAGTACTTC. Its translation: CASSLDGVAINIQYF.

This chain uses TRBV10-2 with TRBJ2-1; 10 nucleotides agree with TRBD2. The CDR3 totals 14 residues. The junction had 4 bases not matched to a gene; V was cut back by 6 bases and J by 5 bases. CDR1 and CDR2 (germline): WSHSY, SAAADI. This CDR3 is CASRGTSVHNEQFF. The CDR3 nucleotides read TGCGCCAGCAGAGGGACTAGCGTACACAATGAGCAGTTCTTC.

The table lists this clonotype with a few counts. This chain connects TRBV12-3 or TRBV12-4 to TRBJ1-4; a possible D gene is TRBD1 (5 bases). Trimming cost V 4 bases and J 7 bases, with 10 bases left between them. There are 13 residues in the CDR3. The CDR3 DNA reads TGTGCCAGCAGTTACGGGGCTTTTGAAAAACTGTTTTTT. This sequence encodes CASSYGAFEKLFF.

This chain joins TRBV5-1 and TRBJ2-1; TRBD2 agrees at 14 bases. J was trimmed by 9 bases and V by 2 bases; bases with no gene match: 4. The germline V gene encodes CDR1 SGHRS and CDR2 YFSETQ. This CDR3 comprises 15 residues. The CDR3 loop reads CASSLGTSGGTEQFF. CDR3 nucleotide sequence: TGCGCCAGCAGCTTAGGGACTAGCGGGGGAACTGAGCAGTTCTTC.

Concerning this clonotype itself: Sequence at one end of the junction differs from germline and may be a read error. The V call is TRBV3-1, the J call TRBJ1-1; 8 bases are shared with TRBD1. The CDR3 contains 14 residues. Looked up from germline, CDR1 is LGHDT and CDR2 is YNNKEL (reference sequence). The CDR3 DNA sequence: TGTACCAGCAGCCTCTGGACAGGGAAAACTGAAGCTTTCTTT. It is translated as CTSSLWTGKTEAFF. The full variable domain, with the rest looked up from reference TRBV3-1 and TRBJ1-1, is DTAVSQTPKYLVTQMGNDKSIKCEQNLGHDTMYWYKQDSKKFLKIMFSYNNKELIINETVPNRFSPKSPDKAHLNLHINSLELGDSAVYFCTSSLWTGKTEAFFGQGTRLTVV.

Only a few counts were recorded for this clonotype. The chain combines TRBV10-3 with TRBJ1-1, with a weak D call TRBD1 (6 bases). Germline CDR1 and CDR2: ENHRY and SYGVKD. With 10 bases removed from V and 0 bases from J, the gap between germline ends came to 15 bases. The CDR3 runs 14 residues. CDR3 in amino acids: CATRLGQLNTEAFF. In nucleotides, the CDR3 is TGTGCCACCCGTCTAGGACAGCTGAACACTGAAGCTTTCTTT.

The chain has TRBV24-1 and TRBJ2-7, with a tentative D call TRBD1 (6 bases). The CDR3 length is 14 residues. Trimming took off 4 bases at V and 5 bases at J, with 14 bases between the two ends. Germline V CDR1 and CDR2: KGHDR, SFDVKD. CDR3 sequence (DNA): TGTGCCACCAGTGAACCGGGACAAGATAACGAGCAGTACTTC. Its protein product is CATSEPGQDNEQYF.

This clonotype has just a few counts. The chain joins TRBV7-9 to TRBJ1-4, with unresolved D. The germline V and J ends were trimmed by 0 bases and 4 bases, with 12 bases remaining between them. This CDR3 has 16 amino acids. From germline, CDR1 is SEHNR and CDR2 FQNEAQ (reference sequence). CDR3 protein: CASSLARPVLNEKLFF. For the CDR3, the DNA is TGTGCCAGCAGCTTAGCGAGACCGGTTCTTAATGAAAAACTGTTTTTT.

As regards this clonotype: The CDR3 end shows no conserved phenylalanine or tryptophan, and so a read error is likely. This rearrangement joins TRBV12-3 or TRBV12-4 to TRBJ2-3, with 10 bases that match TRBD2. This CDR3 spans 15 amino acids. Unmatched junction bases numbered 8, after V lost 8 bases and J lost 3 bases. The CDR3 sequence is CASGTTSGTTDTQYS. In DNA form, the CDR3 reads TGTGCCAGCGGCACAACTAGCGGGACAACAGATACGCAGTATTCT.

This clonotype was detected a few times. The chain has TRBV27 and TRBJ2-7, with 9 nucleotides matching TRBD2. Unmatched junction bases numbered 8, after V lost 6 bases and J lost 2 bases. CDR1 is MNHEY, CDR2 SMNVEV, per germline (reference sequence). The CDR3 is 15 residues long. CDR3 in DNA: TGTGCCAGCAGGTACATAGCGGGGGAACCCTACGAGCAGTACTTC. This encodes CASRYIAGEPYEQYF.

This clonotype appeared a few times. V and J are TRBV11-2 and TRBJ2-5; tentatively, D is TRBD1 (5 bases). Germline-derived CDR1 and CDR2 are SGHAT and FQNNGV. CDR3 size: 14 residues. V lost 1 base and J lost 5, with 11 bases in between. CDR3 in amino acids: CASSLGQQAETQYF. In DNA form, the CDR3 reads TGTGCCAGCAGCTTAGGACAACAGGCGGAGACCCAGTACTTC.

J is TRBJ2-3 and V is TRBV7-2; 14 bases line up with TRBD2. V trimming: 5 bases; J trimming: 1 base; junction bases outside the gene matches: 5. Per the germline V gene, CDR1 is SGHTA and CDR2 is FQGNSA. This CDR3 has 17 residues. CDR3 DNA sequence: TGTGCCAGCAGCGCCCCGGGACTAGCGGGGGGCACAGATACGCAGTATTTT. Amino acids: CASSAPGLAGGTDTQYF.

The genes are TRBV11-2 and TRBJ1-2, with TRBD1 matching 7 bases. CDR1 and CDR2 from the germline V gene are SGHAT and FQNNGV. The junction had 13 bases not matched to a gene; V was cut back by 7 bases and J by 8 bases. The CDR3 totals 14 residues. The CDR3 DNA reads as TGTGCCAGCACCTTGACAGGGCCTCTTGGGGGCTACACCTTC. It yields the protein CASTLTGPLGGYTF.

The genes are TRBV7-2 and TRBJ2-1; no clear D. The CDR3 loop spans 12 amino acids. Germline V gene data show CDR1 as SGHTA and CDR2 as FQGNSA. Trimming removed 7 bases from V and 10 bases from J, with 14 bases in between. The CDR3 DNA sequence: TGTGCCAGCACCCCTGTGCCCTACGAGCAGTTCTTC. This translates into CASTPVPYEQFF.

The chain is built from TRBV2 and TRBJ1-5; possibly TRBD1 for D (5 bases). Germline V gene sequence: CDR1 SNHLY, CDR2 FYNNEI. Trimming took 4 bases from V and 3 from J, leaving 10 bases between them. The CDR3 spans 14 residues. As DNA, the CDR3 is TGTGCCAGCAGTGGGGACCGAGCCAATCAGCCCCAGCATTTT. Its translation is CASSGDRANQPQHF.

The rearrangement links TRBV6-2 or TRBV6-3 to TRBJ2-2; 7 bases align to TRBD2. CDR3 length: 12 residues. CDR1 MNHEY and CDR2 SVGEGT come from the germline V gene. Trimming at V came to 8 bases and at J to 6 bases, leaving 3 bases not matched to a gene. CDR3 coding DNA: TGTGCCAGCGGAGCGGGACCCGGGGAGCTGTTTTTT. This gives the protein CASGAGPGELFF.

The genes are TRBV6-1 and TRBJ1-5; TRBD1 is a possible D gene (6 bases). In germline, CDR1 is MNHNS, CDR2 SASEGT. V dropped 2 bases and J dropped 0 bases, with 11 bases sitting between them. The CDR3 is 16 amino acids. The DNA of the CDR3 is TGTGCCAGCAGTGAAACCCCGGACAGTAGCAATCAGCCCCAGCATTTT. As protein: CASSETPDSSNQPQHF.

This clonotype has more than one count but fewer than ten. The rearrangement uses TRBV2 and TRBJ1-2, with D unclear. This CDR3 has 16 residues. Germline V lookup: CDR1 SNHLY, CDR2 FYNNEI. V shed 2 bases and J shed 4 bases, with 17 bases lying between them. The CDR3 bases are TGTGCCAGCAGTGAACCCTCGGATCAACTTATCTATGGCTACACCTTC. This gives the protein CASSEPSDQLIYGYTF. Full variable domain (missing parts from reference TRBV2 and TRBJ1-2): EPEVTQTPSHQVTQMGQEVILRCVPISNHLYFYWYRQILGQKVEFLVSFYNNEISEKSEIFDDQFSVERPDGSNFTLKIRSTKLEDSAMYFCASSEPSDQLIYGYTFGSGTRLTVV.

This clonotype came up a few times. The chain is built from TRBV28 and TRBJ2-3, with D perhaps given as TRBD1 or TRBD2 (6 bases each). The CDR3 contains 15 residues. Trimming removed 2 bases from V and 8 bases from J, with 17 bases in between. CDR1 is MDHEN, CDR2 SYDVKM, per germline. DNA for the CDR3: TGTGCCAGCAGTTTAAGGAGGGGGGCTTGGGGTACGCAGTATTTT. This encodes CASSLRRGAWGTQYF.

The chain carries TRBV7-9 and TRBJ2-3; 10 bases match TRBD2. The CDR3 is 15 amino acids. Germline CDR1 and CDR2: SEHNR and FQNEAQ (reference sequence). J lost 5 bases, V lost 2 bases, and 4 bases had no gene match. The CDR3 loop is CASSLLAGEVDTQYF. The CDR3 DNA reads TGTGCCAGCAGCTTACTAGCGGGAGAGGTAGATACGCAGTATTTT.

In this sample, this clonotype turned up many times. The chain carries TRBV4-1 and TRBJ2-1, with D perhaps TRBD2 (5 bases). V was trimmed by 1 base and J by 0 bases, leaving 10 bases between them. This CDR3 region has 16 residues. Germline V gives CDR1 MGHRA, CDR2 YSYEKL. The CDR3 is CASSQGVGSSYNEQFF. DNA for the CDR3: TGCGCCAGCAGCCAAGGCGTAGGGAGCTCCTACAATGAGCAGTTCTTC.

The chain employs TRBV3-1 and TRBJ2-7; 9 positions agree with TRBD1. Germline V lookup: CDR1 LGHDT, CDR2 YNNKEL (reference sequence). The V gene end was trimmed by 1 base and the J gene end by 9 bases; junction bases not matched to a gene: 10. The length of the CDR3 is 15 residues. For the CDR3, the DNA is TGTGCCAGCAGCCAAGGGACAGGGGTATTAGGACGGCAGTACTTC. Its translation is CASSQGTGVLGRQYF.

This clonotype has only a few counts. The rearrangement links TRBV25-1 to TRBJ2-1; TRBD2 agrees at 12 bases. Germline loops: CDR1 MGHDK, CDR2 SYGVNS. The V gene end was trimmed by 8 bases and the J gene end by 4 bases; junction bases not matched to a gene: 6. The CDR3 is 15 residues long. CDR3 loop: CASCPSGRGYNEQFF. CDR3 nucleotide sequence: TGTGCCAGCTGTCCTAGCGGGAGGGGGTACAATGAGCAGTTCTTC.

The rearrangement uses TRBV20-1 and TRBJ2-1, with TRBD2 matching 8 bases. V lost 2 bases, J lost 2 bases, and 5 bases stayed unmatched. The CDR3 is 15 amino acids. Germline CDR1 reads DFQATT; CDR2 reads SNEGSKA (reference sequence). The CDR3 DNA is TGCAGTGCTAGAAATAGCGGGAACCCCTACAATGAGCAGTTCTTC. It translates to CSARNSGNPYNEQFF.

The table lists this clonotype with a few counts. The V gene is TRBV29-1, the J gene TRBJ2-1; 10 nucleotides match TRBD2. The CDR3 totals 13 residues. V lost 7 bases, J lost 6 bases, and 6 bases stayed unmatched. The V gene's germline CDR1 is SQVTM and CDR2 ANQGSEA. The CDR3 spells CSAGLARINEQFF. The CDR3 DNA reads TGCAGCGCGGGACTAGCGAGAATCAATGAGCAGTTCTTC.